The 6 T cell receptor beta chains reported below all come from one sample, sequenced in a study of Ad26.COV2.S vaccination and SARS-CoV-2 variants. The table came from immunoSEQ multiplex PCR; TCRdb's copy has only in-frame clones and leaves some out. The profile shows around 140,000 clones, around 86% of them singletons. Sequenced here: peripheral blood, sampled after recovery from COVID-19. All receptors derive from a human donor who had recovered from COVID-19.

The chain recombines TRBV12-3 or TRBV12-4 with TRBJ2-7; possibly TRBD1 or TRBD2 for D (5 bases each). Trimming shortened V by 3 bases and J by 6 bases, and 12 bases separated the two germline ends. The CDR3 contains 13 residues. CDR3 sequence: CASSFQRDGEQYF. The CDR3 DNA sequence: TGTGCCAGCAGTTTTCAAAGGGACGGCGAGCAGTACTTC.

J is TRBJ1-2 and V is TRBV25-1; D unclear. Trimming removed 2 bases from V and 6 bases from J, with 16 bases in between. This CDR3 comprises 15 residues. CDR1 and CDR2 (germline): MGHDK, SYGVNS. The CDR3 nucleotides are TGTGCCAGCAGTGAACTAGAGTGGGGAAGAGATGGCTACACCTTC. This sequence encodes CASSELEWGRDGYTF.

Here the CDR3 reads CASSYRLEGYTF. The CDR3 DNA reads as TGTGCCAGCAGTTACCGACTAGAAGGCTACACCTTC. The rearrangement links TRBV6-6 to TRBJ1-2; no clear D gene. CDR1 MNHNY and CDR2 SVGAGI come from the germline V gene (reference sequence). The CDR3 length is 12 residues. V was shortened by 2 bases and J by 8 bases, with 9 bases between the two germline ends.

This sequence joins TRBV5-4 and TRBJ1-2, with TRBD1 as a possible D gene (5 bases). V dropped 4 bases and J dropped 2 bases, with 24 bases sitting between them. CDR1 and CDR2 (germline): SGHNT, YYREEE (reference sequence). This CDR3 spans 18 amino acids. The CDR3 DNA follows: TGTGCCAGCAGCCCTCCTCCCGGGGCGCTAAACCCCAACTATGGCTACACCTTC. Translating it yields CASSPPPGALNPNYGYTF.

The V call is TRBV30, the J call TRBJ1-5, with D possibly being TRBD1 (5 bases). V was pared by 1 base and J by 4 bases, with 8 bases between. Germline V gives CDR1 GTSNPN, CDR2 SVGIG (reference sequence). The CDR3 runs 13 residues. In nucleotides, the CDR3 is TGTGCCTGGAGTGGAGGGGCAAATCAGCCCCAGCATTTT. Its translation is CAWSGGANQPQHF.

The DNA of the CDR3 is TGCGCCAGCAGCTTAACAGGGGGCTTTACCTACGAGCAGTACTTC. This translates into CASSLTGGFTYEQYF. The rearrangement links TRBV5-1 to TRBJ2-7, with 9 bases aligning to TRBD1. Per germline, CDR1 SGHRS and CDR2 YFSETQ. This CDR3 is 15 amino acids long. V was clipped by 2 bases and J by 2 bases; unmatched bases: 5.